These 5 T cell receptor beta chains were all obtained from the same sample, sequenced in a study of chemoradiotherapy in HPV16-positive cancers. TCRdb's copy holds only in-frame clones and misses some; the assay was immunoSEQ multiplex PCR. There are about 10,000 clones in the sample; about four fifths occur only once, and roughly 12% lies in the top ten. Sequences were derived from tumor tissue, sampled from a patient who underwent chemoradiotherapy. The receptors derive from a human donor with HPV-associated anogenital cancer.

The chain recombines TRBV6-4 with TRBJ1-5; D remains unclear. Trimming cost V 3 bases and J 0 bases, with 3 bases left between them. The CDR3 spans 13 residues. From germline, CDR1 is MRHNA and CDR2 SNTAGT. The CDR3 is CASSEGSNQPQHF. CDR3 nucleotide sequence: TGTGCCAGCAGTGAAGGTAGCAATCAGCCCCAGCATTTT.

The J gene is TRBJ1-3, the V gene TRBV5-6; possible D gene TRBD1, 5 bases. V was cut by 5 bases and J by 4 bases, with 19 bases left in between. Germline-derived CDR1 and CDR2 are SGHDT and YYEEEE. The CDR3 has 16 amino acids. CDR3 sequence reads: CASRRDSGLGGNTIYF. The CDR3 nucleotides are TGTGCCAGCAGAAGAGATTCAGGGTTGGGGGGAAACACCATATATTTT.

V is TRBV28 and J is TRBJ1-1; D remains ambiguous. Germline V lookup: CDR1 MDHEN, CDR2 SYDVKM. This CDR3 comprises 11 residues. CDR3 coding DNA: TGTGGCTCGAAGGGGAACACTGAAGCTTTCTTT. It translates to CGSKGNTEAFF.

The chain is built from TRBV6-6 and TRBJ1-2, with D possibly being TRBD1 (5 bases). CDR1 and CDR2 from the germline V gene are MNHNY and SVGAGI (reference sequence). This CDR3 has 14 amino acids. V was shortened by 0 bases and J by 4 bases, with 9 bases between the two germline ends. The CDR3: CASSYSGGIYGYTF. The CDR3 nucleotides read TGTGCCAGCAGTTACTCGGGGGGGATCTATGGCTACACCTTC.

V is TRBV2 and J is TRBJ1-1; D may be TRBD1 (6 bases). The ends were cut back, 6 bases at V and 6 bases at J, with 11 bases in the middle. Germline loops: CDR1 SNHLY, CDR2 FYNNEI. The CDR3 spans 12 residues. In DNA form, the CDR3 reads TGTGCCAGCAGCGAGGGGGACCCTGAAGCTTTCTTT. It encodes CASSEGDPEAFF. The full variable domain, in which reference TRBV2 and TRBJ1-1 provide the parts outside the CDR3, is EPEVTQTPSHQVTQMGQEVILRCVPISNHLYFYWYRQILGQKVEFLVSFYNNEISEKSEIFDDQFSVERPDGSNFTLKIRSTKLEDSAMYFCASSEGDPEAFFGQGTRLTVV.